The 22 T cell receptor beta chains listed next were all sequenced from one sample in a study of cytomegalovirus exposure and HLA in healthy donors. The study ran its PCR with 60 Vbeta and 13 Jbeta primers. This table comes from immunoSEQ multiplex PCR, and its TCRdb copy is limited to in-frame clones, with some not included. There are approximately 100,000 clones in the sample; around two thirds occur only once, and about 2% lies in the top ten. Sequencing used PBMCs. These receptors were obtained from a human donor in good health.

The chain is built from TRBV7-9 and TRBJ1-4, with D unresolved. CDR1 is SEHNR and CDR2 is FQNEAQ in the germline V gene (reference sequence). Trimming took 6 bases from V and 14 from J, leaving 19 bases between them. The CDR3 is 13 residues long. CDR3 nucleotides: TGTGCCAGCAGTCGTTCCGGGAGCCCAAAGCTGTTTTTT. It yields the protein CASSRSGSPKLFF.

This clone was seen a few times. This sequence joins TRBV5-6 and TRBJ2-7; D is undetermined. This CDR3 is 14 amino acids long. In germline, CDR1 is SGHDT, CDR2 YYEEEE. The germline V and J ends were trimmed by 0 bases and 6 bases, with 13 bases remaining between them. The CDR3 DNA is TGTGCCAGCAGCTTGGCTTTCTCGGTTGCCGAGCAGTACTTC. It translates to CASSLAFSVAEQYF. Using reference TRBV5-6 and TRBJ2-7 for the parts outside the CDR3, the full variable domain is DAGVTQSPTHLIKTRGQQVTLRCSPKSGHDTVSWYQQALGQGPQFIFQYYEEEERQRGNFPDRFSGHQFPNYSSELNVNALLLGDSALYLCASSLAFSVAEQYFGPGTRLTVT.

The genes are TRBV2 and TRBJ2-1, with D possibly being TRBD2 (5 bases). The CDR3 contains 15 residues. Germline CDR1 SNHLY, CDR2 FYNNEI. V gave up 6 bases and J gave up 8 bases, with 20 bases separating them. CDR3: CASRVGSSTYHEQFF. CDR3 sequence (DNA): TGTGCCAGCAGAGTGGGGTCTAGCACTTACCATGAGCAGTTCTTC.

J is TRBJ1-1 and V is TRBV15, with 8 bases matching TRBD1. Germline assignment: CDR1 LNHNV and CDR2 YYDKDF (reference sequence). J gave up 4 bases and V 1 base, and 2 bases lay outside the gene matches. This CDR3 is 14 amino acids long. The CDR3 DNA reads as TGTGCCACCAGCAGAGGGACAGGGTCCACTGAAGCTTTCTTT. Protein sequence: CATSRGTGSTEAFF.

The genes are TRBV4-2 and TRBJ2-3, with 9 bases lining up with TRBD2. Trimming took 1 base from V and 3 from J; bases not matched to a gene: 2. CDR3 length: 15 residues. From germline, CDR1 is LGHNA and CDR2 YNFKEQ. DNA for the CDR3: TGTGCCAGCAGCCAAGGACTAGCGGCGACAGATACGCAGTATTTT. Protein: CASSQGLAATDTQYF.

The chain links TRBV18 to TRBJ1-4, with 8 bases matching TRBD1. The germline gives CDR1 KGHSH, CDR2 LQKENI. Trimming cost V 2 bases and J 3 bases; bases outside gene matches: 2. The CDR3 is 15 amino acids. CDR3 bases: TGTGCCAGCTCACCAGGACAGGGTCCTAATGAAAAACTGTTTTTT. This encodes CASSPGQGPNEKLFF.

The J gene is TRBJ2-3, the V gene TRBV4-3, with 8 bases identical to TRBD2. Germline CDR1 reads LGHNA; CDR2 reads YSLEER. The CDR3 is 15 amino acids. V gave up 3 bases and J gave up 1 base; unmatched junction bases: 3. CDR3 region: CASSHRGLGTDTQYF. In nucleotides, the CDR3 is TGCGCCAGCAGCCACCGGGGACTAGGCACAGATACGCAGTATTTT.

This clone has only a few counts. The chain employs TRBV18 and TRBJ2-7; D may be TRBD1 (6 bases). V was cut by 4 bases and J by 4 bases, with 14 bases left in between. Germline CDR1 is KGHSH and CDR2 is LQKENI. The CDR3 consists of 14 residues. Here the CDR3 reads CASSLTDRIYEQYF. The DNA for the CDR3 is TGTGCCAGCTCACTAACGGACAGAATTTACGAGCAGTACTTC.

CDR3 sequence (DNA): TGTGCCAGCAGACGTTCGTCGGAGTCCTCTTATGGCTACACCTTC. Translation: CASRRSSESSYGYTF. The chain couples TRBV6-5 to TRBJ1-2; no clear D gene. The V gene's germline CDR1 is MNHEY and CDR2 SVGAGI. The CDR3 runs to 15 residues. V lost 6 bases to trimming and J lost 5 bases, with 19 bases between them.

V and J are TRBV5-8 and TRBJ1-4; a possible D gene is TRBD1 (6 bases). The germline gives CDR1 SGHTS, CDR2 YDEGEE. The CDR3 spans 16 residues. V was shortened by 4 bases and J by 7 bases, with 20 bases between the two germline ends. The CDR3 spells CASSDRRRGGGEKLFF. The CDR3 DNA reads as TGTGCCAGCAGCGATCGCCGGAGGGGGGGAGGTGAAAAACTGTTTTTT. Full variable domain (outside the CDR3, taken from reference TRBV5-8 and TRBJ1-4): EAGVTQSPTHLIKTRGQQATLRCSPISGHTSVYWYQQALGLGLQFLLWYDEGEERNRGNFPPRFSGRQFPNYSSELNVNALELEDSALYLCASSDRRRGGGEKLFFGSGTQLSVL.

This chain joins TRBV16 and TRBJ1-5; no firm D call. Germline V gene data show CDR1 as KGHSY and CDR2 as FQNENV. V gave up 11 bases and J gave up 7 bases, with 15 bases separating them. The CDR3 has 12 residues. CDR3 nucleotides: TGTGCCCCCGATTCGTGGAGCCAGCCCCAGCATTTT. This translates into CAPDSWSQPQHF.

The sample holds one count of this clone. The chain carries TRBV19 and TRBJ1-4; D is ambiguous. CDR1 is LNHDA and CDR2 is SQIVND in the germline V gene (reference sequence). The CDR3 covers 13 residues. Trimming pared 3 bases from V and 7 bases from J, leaving 9 bases between. CDR3 amino acids: CASSIEDSEKLFF. The DNA of the CDR3 is TGTGCCAGTAGTATCGAGGATAGTGAAAAACTGTTTTTT.

The chain employs TRBV7-9 and TRBJ1-2; TRBD1 agrees at 11 bases. With 5 bases clipped from V and 8 bases from J, the junction kept 7 bases outside the gene matches. CDR1 and CDR2 (germline): SEHNR, FQNEAQ (reference sequence). This CDR3 region has 14 residues. CDR3 in DNA: TGTGCCAGCAGCCAAGGACAGGGGGCGATCGGCTACACCTTC. It codes for CASSQGQGAIGYTF.

This clone was observed a few times. This rearrangement joins TRBV7-9 to TRBJ1-1; D is uncertain. V was clipped by 5 bases and J by 1 base, with 20 bases between them. The CDR3 consists of 17 residues. Germline-derived CDR1 and CDR2 are SEHNR and FQNEAQ (reference sequence). CDR3 sequence reads: CASSTQPGGSENTEAFF. Written as DNA, the CDR3 is TGTGCCAGCAGCACCCAACCGGGAGGGTCGGAGAACACTGAAGCTTTCTTT.

The rearrangement links TRBV7-9 to TRBJ2-1; 10 bases map to TRBD2. Germline CDR1 reads SEHNR; CDR2 reads FQNEAQ (reference sequence). The CDR3 runs to 15 residues. Unmatched junction bases numbered 4, after V lost 3 bases and J lost 5 bases. CDR3 protein: CASSFLAGENNEQFF. The DNA of the CDR3 is TGTGCCAGCAGCTTCCTAGCGGGGGAAAACAATGAGCAGTTCTTC.

This sequence joins TRBV7-9 and TRBJ1-4; no firm D call. Germline loops: CDR1 SEHNR, CDR2 FQNEAQ (reference sequence). The V gene lost 1 base and the J gene lost 17 bases, with 26 bases spanning the gap. The CDR3 length is 16 residues. This CDR3 reads CASSLVVSRQSPQIFF. For the CDR3, the DNA is TGTGCCAGCAGCTTAGTGGTTTCCAGGCAATCTCCGCAAATTTTTTTT.

This clone showed up just a few times. The V call is TRBV4-1, the J call TRBJ2-3; 11 nucleotides match TRBD1. This CDR3 has 15 residues. CDR1 is MGHRA and CDR2 is YSYEKL in the germline V gene. V lost 3 bases to trimming and J lost 6 bases; unmatched junction nucleotides: 5. The DNA of the CDR3 is TGCGCCAGCAGCCATCCGGGACAGGGGGTGGATACGCAGTATTTT. This codes for CASSHPGQGVDTQYF.

This clone was seen a handful of times. The genes are TRBV30 and TRBJ2-1, with 9 bases matching TRBD2. V shed 4 bases and J 9 bases; nucleotides not matched to a gene: 4. The CDR3 has 12 amino acids. Per the germline V gene, CDR1 is GTSNPN and CDR2 is SVGIG (reference sequence). CDR3 DNA: TGTGCCTGGAAAGGACTAGCGTGTGAGCAGTTCTTC. Its translation: CAWKGLACEQFF.

The chain joins TRBV10-2 to TRBJ2-7; a possible D gene is TRBD1 (6 bases). Trimming removed 6 bases at V and 2 bases at J, with 20 bases between. The germline gives CDR1 WSHSY, CDR2 SAAADI. The CDR3 spans 16 residues. The DNA for the CDR3 is TGCGCCAGCAGGTCCGTCACAGGGCGTAGGGCCTACGAGCAGTACTTC. Residues: CASRSVTGRRAYEQYF.

The chain joins TRBV5-1 to TRBJ1-1; D perhaps matches TRBD1 (5 bases). The CDR3 runs 16 residues. Deletions cut 0 bases from V and 4 bases from J, with 16 bases between. Germline V lookup: CDR1 SGHRS, CDR2 YFSETQ. The DNA for the CDR3 is TGCGCCAGCAGCTTGGGCCTCCATGGCGGGGGCACTGAAGCTTTCTTT. It translates to CASSLGLHGGGTEAFF.

In DNA, the CDR3 is TGTGCCAGCAGCAAGACGGCAGGGGGCCTGAATGAGCAGTTCTTC. Translation gives CASSKTAGGLNEQFF. This chain connects TRBV21-1 to TRBJ2-1; the D segment call TRBD1 is taken from the table without a DNA check. TRBV21-1 is termed a pseudogene. The CDR3 is made up of 15 amino acids.

Only a few counts were recorded for this clone. The chain has TRBV28 and TRBJ2-3; TRBD2 aligns across 13 bases. V was clipped by 5 bases and J by 1 base; unmatched bases: 12. The germline V gene has CDR1 MDHEN and CDR2 SYDVKM. This CDR3 is 19 amino acids long. For the CDR3, the DNA is TGTGCCAGCAGTATCTACAGGGTGGGGACTAGCGGGGGCACAGATACGCAGTATTTT. This codes for CASSIYRVGTSGGTDTQYF.